This T cell receptor (beta chain) was documented in a study of shared clonotypes between healthy human individuals. Replicate PCRs were loaded with 300 ng DNA from unsorted PBMC, around 30,000 T cell genomes. TCRdb keeps only in-frame clones here, not all; method: immunoSEQ multiplex PCR. The sample gives roughly 500,000 clones, approximately 80% of which show up once; approximately 12% is in the top ten. The CDR3 covers 17 residues. Trimming cost V 6 bases and J 3 bases; bases outside gene matches: 13. Germline CDR1 SGHRS, CDR2 YFSETQ. The TCR was taken from a woman aged 35 to 49 in good health. Some clones in this sample may be carry-over from other donors' samples. Source material: PBMCs. The chain recombines TRBV5-1 with TRBJ2-2, with TRBD2 matching over 8 bases. The CDR3 DNA reads TGCGCCAGCACCCTTCCAGCGGGAGCCGGTGACACCGGGGAGCTGTTTTTT. Amino acids: CASTLPAGAGDTGELFF.